The clone carrying this T cell receptor beta chain was detected a few times. The antigen is not known. The record originates from a study of T cells after yellow fever vaccination. Study-level background: The authors prepared low-cell-number fractions using SMART-Seq v4 Ultra Low Input.

Trimming removed 6 bases at V and 1 base at J, with 12 bases between. Germline CDR1 DFQATT, CDR2 SNEGSKA (reference sequence). The CDR3 has 13 residues. A 5'RACE template-switching step, the method used to make TCR cDNA, added a universal primer site and UMIs. Using its own MiXCR run on the 5' RACE reads, TCRdb lists one record per CDR3 protein. The sample lists about 400,000 distinct CDR3 sequences, 6.2% occurring once. Regarding the study as a whole: Re-detected after boosting: most primary clones, approximately 97% of CD4 and 80% to 90% of CD8. There was a possibility that FACS-sorted repertoires contained abundant clonotypes contaminating from the bulk population.

This TCR came from a man aged 25-45 years who received the YFV17D yellow fever vaccine. This sample comprised PBMCs, obtained 5 days after the yellow fever booster vaccination. This sequence joins TRBV20-1 and TRBJ1-1, with D possibly matching TRBD1 (6 bases). CDR3 sequence: CSATNRENTEAFF. CDR3 DNA sequence: TGCAGTGCCACTAACAGGGAGAACACTGAAGCTTTCTTT.